The rows below give T cell receptor beta chains drawn from one sample of a study of blood T cell repertoires in COVID-19. Produced via immunoSEQ multiplex PCR; TCRdb's table is partial and in-frame only. The top ten clones hold roughly 10% of a sample with roughly 400,000 clones, 87% of them seen once. Sequencing used PBMCs or T cells enriched from blood (not recorded which). The receptors derive from a woman aged 45-65 years who had recovered from COVID-19. Both conserved end residues are part of each CDR3. D genes are given only for firm matches. Not every row has a clone size; where given, it reads once, few, many or a size class.

len: 19
d_gene: TRBD1
abundance: -
j_gene: TRBJ1-5
v_gene: TRBV19
CDR3aa: CASSIAEFWTGSLDQPQHF
CDR3nt: TGTGCCAGTAGTATCGCCGAGTTCTGGACAGGGTCGTTGGATCAGCCCCAGCATTTT

len: 18
d_gene: TRBD1
abundance: -
j_gene: TRBJ2-1
v_gene: TRBV5-1
CDR3aa: CASSFKVRWDSSYNEQFF
CDR3nt: TGCGCCAGCAGCTTTAAGGTTAGGTGGGACAGCTCCTACAATGAGCAGTTCTTC

len: 15
d_gene: -
abundance: -
j_gene: TRBJ1-1
v_gene: TRBV27
CDR3aa: CASSNLLGGNTEAFF
CDR3nt: TGTGCCAGCAGTAATCTACTCGGGGGGAACACTGAAGCTTTCTTT

len: 11
d_gene: -
abundance: -
j_gene: TRBJ1-2
v_gene: TRBV29-1
CDR3aa: CSVDRSYGYTF
CDR3nt: TGCAGCGTTGATAGAAGCTATGGCTACACCTTC

len: 14
d_gene: TRBD2
abundance: few
j_gene: TRBJ2-1
v_gene: TRBV11-2
CDR3aa: CAVHLAGRDNEQFF
CDR3nt: TGTGCCGTACACTTAGCGGGGAGAGACAATGAGCAGTTCTTC

len: 13
d_gene: -
abundance: few
j_gene: TRBJ2-7
v_gene: TRBV9
CDR3aa: CASSVQGRNEQYF
CDR3nt: TGTGCCAGCAGCGTGCAAGGGAGGAACGAGCAGTACTTC

len: 15
d_gene: TRBD1
abundance: -
j_gene: TRBJ1-1
v_gene: TRBV7-3
CDR3aa: CASSPGTGGFTEAFF
CDR3nt: TGTGCCAGCAGCCCGGGGACAGGTGGGTTCACTGAAGCTTTCTTT

len: 12
d_gene: -
abundance: -
j_gene: TRBJ2-5
v_gene: TRBV5-1
CDR3aa: CASSPRGETQYF
CDR3nt: TGCGCCAGCAGCCCCCGAGGGGAGACCCAGTACTTC

len: 14
d_gene: -
abundance: -
j_gene: TRBJ2-7
v_gene: TRBV7-3
CDR3aa: CASSLMPGNYEQYF
CDR3nt: TGTGCCAGCAGCTTAATGCCTGGCAATTACGAGCAGTACTTC

len: 13
d_gene: -
abundance: many
j_gene: TRBJ1-2
v_gene: TRBV6-5
CDR3aa: CASSPGTRYGYTF
CDR3nt: TGTGCCAGCAGCCCCGGGACTAGATATGGCTACACCTTC

len: 17
d_gene: TRBD1
abundance: -
j_gene: TRBJ2-3
v_gene: TRBV19
CDR3aa: CASARVLWRDRADTQYF
CDR3nt: TGTGCCAGTGCAAGAGTACTATGGAGGGACAGGGCAGATACGCAGTATTTT

len: 15
d_gene: -
abundance: -
j_gene: TRBJ1-1
v_gene: TRBV7-9
CDR3aa: CASSRQEAMNTEAFF
CDR3nt: TGTGCCAGCAGCCGACAGGAGGCCATGAACACTGAAGCTTTCTTT

len: 19
d_gene: -
abundance: -
j_gene: TRBJ1-2
v_gene: TRBV2
CDR3aa: CASSVSGDGTDLEEGGYTF
CDR3nt: TGTGCCAGCAGTGTGAGTGGTGACGGGACCGACCTAGAGGAGGGGGGCTACACCTTC

len: 12
d_gene: -
abundance: few
j_gene: TRBJ1-2
v_gene: TRBV7-9
CDR3aa: CASSLDSEGYTF
CDR3nt: TGTGCCAGCAGCTTAGACAGTGAAGGCTACACCTTC

len: 15
d_gene: -
abundance: once
j_gene: TRBJ2-2
v_gene: TRBV9
CDR3aa: CASSVEVYQAGELFF
CDR3nt: TGTGCCAGCAGCGTAGAAGTCTACCAGGCCGGGGAGCTGTTTTTT

len: 20
d_gene: TRBD1
abundance: -
j_gene: TRBJ1-1
v_gene: TRBV28
CDR3aa: CASSYRGGYVWGKLNTEAFF
CDR3nt: TGTGCCAGCAGCTACAGGGGGGGATATGTCTGGGGAAAACTGAACACTGAAGCTTTCTTT

len: 12
d_gene: -
abundance: -
j_gene: TRBJ2-2
v_gene: TRBV6-5
CDR3aa: CASSYSGGELFF
CDR3nt: TGTGCCAGCAGTTACTCCGGCGGGGAGCTGTTTTTT

len: 14
d_gene: TRBD1
abundance: once
j_gene: TRBJ1-5
v_gene: TRBV5-6
CDR3aa: CASSWTGGNQPQHF
CDR3nt: TGTGCCAGCAGCTGGACAGGGGGGAATCAGCCCCAGCATTTT

len: 13
d_gene: -
abundance: -
j_gene: TRBJ2-1
v_gene: TRBV15
CDR3aa: CATSSSSGNEQFF
CDR3nt: TGTGCCACCAGCAGTTCTAGTGGCAATGAGCAGTTCTTC

len: 16
d_gene: TRBD1
abundance: -
j_gene: TRBJ2-7
v_gene: TRBV28
CDR3aa: CASSLLGQGTDYEQYF
CDR3nt: TGTGCCAGCAGTTTATTGGGACAGGGGACAGACTACGAGCAGTACTTC

len: 15
d_gene: TRBD2
abundance: -
j_gene: TRBJ2-1
v_gene: TRBV19
CDR3aa: CASKDRGRGFDEQFF
CDR3nt: TGTGCCAGCAAAGATCGGGGGAGGGGCTTCGATGAGCAGTTCTTC

len: 15
d_gene: -
abundance: once
j_gene: TRBJ1-1
v_gene: TRBV28
CDR3aa: CASSRDTSVNTEAFF
CDR3nt: TGTGCCAGCAGCAGGGACACCTCTGTGAACACTGAAGCTTTCTTT

len: 13
d_gene: -
abundance: once
j_gene: TRBJ1-1
v_gene: TRBV18
CDR3aa: CASSPDGLIEAFF
CDR3nt: TGTGCCAGCTCCCCCGACGGACTGATTGAAGCTTTCTTT

len: 14
d_gene: -
abundance: -
j_gene: TRBJ2-5
v_gene: TRBV5-1
CDR3aa: CASSLGRRVETQYF
CDR3nt: TGCGCCAGCAGCTTGGGTCGCAGGGTGGAGACCCAGTACTTC

len: 15
d_gene: -
abundance: -
j_gene: TRBJ1-6
v_gene: TRBV16
CDR3aa: CASSQSSGPVGAIHF
CDR3nt: TGTGCCAGCAGCCAATCTTCAGGTCCCGTGGGGGCCATCCACTTT

len: 13
d_gene: TRBD1
abundance: -
j_gene: TRBJ1-2
v_gene: TRBV20-1
CDR3aa: CSASSGTGYGYTF
CDR3nt: TGCAGTGCTAGTTCCGGGACAGGCTATGGCTACACCTTC

len: 13
d_gene: -
abundance: -
j_gene: TRBJ1-2
v_gene: TRBV7-9
CDR3aa: CASSPAGAYGYTF
CDR3nt: TGTGCCAGTTCGCCGGCGGGGGCCTATGGCTACACCTTC

len: 14
d_gene: -
abundance: -
j_gene: TRBJ1-1
v_gene: TRBV5-8
CDR3aa: CASSWAGQGTEAFF
CDR3nt: TGTGCCAGCAGCTGGGCGGGGCAGGGCACTGAAGCTTTCTTT

len: 14
d_gene: TRBD1
abundance: -
j_gene: TRBJ2-7
v_gene: TRBV6-6
CDR3aa: CASSYADRGYEQYF
CDR3nt: TGTGCCAGCAGTTACGCGGACAGGGGCTACGAGCAGTACTTC

len: 20
d_gene: TRBD2
abundance: -
j_gene: TRBJ2-5
v_gene: TRBV7-6
CDR3aa: CASSLVGRLAGGIHQETQYF
CDR3nt: TGTGCCAGCAGCTTAGTAGGGAGACTAGCGGGGGGAATACATCAAGAGACCCAGTACTTC

len: 17
d_gene: -
abundance: -
j_gene: TRBJ2-2
v_gene: TRBV3-1/TRBV3-2
CDR3aa: CASSHDAGPTNTGELFF
CDR3nt: TGTGCCAGCAGCCACGACGCGGGGCCAACGAACACCGGGGAGCTGTTTTTT

len: 14
d_gene: -
abundance: -
j_gene: TRBJ2-5
v_gene: TRBV7-9
CDR3aa: CASSLTLGDETQYF
CDR3nt: TGTGCCAGCAGCTTAACATTAGGGGATGAGACCCAGTACTTC

len: 15
d_gene: -
abundance: -
j_gene: TRBJ2-3
v_gene: TRBV7-2
CDR3aa: CASSLVGADTDTQYF
CDR3nt: TGTGCCAGCAGCTTAGTGGGGGCCGACACAGATACGCAGTATTTT

len: 16
d_gene: TRBD1
abundance: -
j_gene: TRBJ2-7
v_gene: TRBV7-9
CDR3aa: CASSIPDRESSYEQYF
CDR3nt: TGTGCCAGCAGCATACCAGACAGGGAGTCATCCTACGAGCAGTACTTC

len: 12
d_gene: -
abundance: -
j_gene: TRBJ1-5
v_gene: TRBV12-3/TRBV12-4
CDR3aa: CASSQGYQPQHF
CDR3nt: TGTGCCAGCAGCCAGGGGTATCAGCCCCAGCATTTT

len: 14
d_gene: -
abundance: -
j_gene: TRBJ1-3
v_gene: TRBV14
CDR3aa: CASSQAPGDNTIYF
CDR3nt: TGTGCCAGCAGCCAAGCCCCAGGGGACAACACCATATATTTT

len: 15
d_gene: -
abundance: once
j_gene: TRBJ1-6
v_gene: TRBV5-4
CDR3aa: CASSPGRSYNSPLHF
CDR3nt: TGTGCCAGCAGCCCAGGGAGGTCCTATAATTCACCCCTCCACTTT

len: 15
d_gene: TRBD1
abundance: -
j_gene: TRBJ1-4
v_gene: TRBV5-5
CDR3aa: CASSRGQGANEKLFF
CDR3nt: TGTGCCAGCAGCCGGGGACAGGGAGCTAATGAAAAACTGTTTTTT

len: 15
d_gene: TRBD2
abundance: few
j_gene: TRBJ2-5
v_gene: TRBV6-2/TRBV6-3
CDR3aa: CASSLAGGRQETQYF
CDR3nt: TGTGCCAGCAGCTTAGCGGGGGGGCGCCAAGAGACCCAGTACTTC

len: 15
d_gene: -
abundance: -
j_gene: TRBJ2-7
v_gene: TRBV5-1
CDR3aa: CASQSGGTNSYEQYF
CDR3nt: TGCGCCAGCCAGTCTGGCGGGACGAATTCCTACGAGCAGTACTTC

len: 15
d_gene: TRBD1
abundance: -
j_gene: TRBJ1-1
v_gene: TRBV3-1/TRBV3-2
CDR3aa: CASSPGRTGGTEAFF
CDR3nt: TGTGCCAGCAGCCCCGGAAGGACAGGGGGCACTGAAGCTTTCTTT

len: 14
d_gene: TRBD1
abundance: once
j_gene: TRBJ2-7
v_gene: TRBV3-1/TRBV3-2
CDR3aa: CASSRWDRWSEQYF
CDR3nt: TGTGCCAGCAGCCGTTGGGACAGATGGAGCGAGCAGTACTTC

len: 16
d_gene: TRBD1
abundance: -
j_gene: TRBJ1-6
v_gene: TRBV7-9
CDR3aa: CASSLATGWGGSPLHF
CDR3nt: TGTGCCAGCAGCTTAGCGACAGGGTGGGGTGGTTCACCCCTCCACTTT

len: 11
d_gene: -
abundance: -
j_gene: TRBJ1-2
v_gene: TRBV5-1
CDR3aa: CASSGAAKVVF
CDR3nt: TGCGCCAGCAGTGGGGCTGCTAAGGTCGTCTTC

len: 14
d_gene: -
abundance: -
j_gene: TRBJ1-5
v_gene: TRBV25-1
CDR3aa: CASGDTQQGQPQHF
CDR3nt: TGTGCCAGCGGGGACACCCAACAAGGTCAGCCCCAGCATTTT

len: 12
d_gene: -
abundance: -
j_gene: TRBJ2-7
v_gene: TRBV6-5
CDR3aa: CASSRTDYEQYF
CDR3nt: TGTGCCAGCAGCCGGACAGACTACGAGCAGTACTTC

len: 15
d_gene: -
abundance: -
j_gene: TRBJ1-2
v_gene: TRBV7-2
CDR3aa: CASSLGSGGPYGYTF
CDR3nt: TGTGCCAGCAGCTTAGGGTCGGGGGGACCATATGGCTACACCTTC

len: 14
d_gene: -
abundance: -
j_gene: TRBJ2-3
v_gene: TRBV3-1/TRBV3-2
CDR3aa: CASSQGQRPDTQYF
CDR3nt: TGTGCCAGCAGCCAAGGACAGCGTCCAGATACGCAGTATTTT